What follows is one T cell receptor beta chain and its context. Its antigen is not known. V gave up 0 bases and J gave up 6 bases; unmatched junction bases: 5. Germline CDR1 and CDR2: SGHRS and YFSETQ. This CDR3 comprises 15 residues. These data come from a study of cytomegalovirus exposure and HLA in healthy donors. Whole-study results and caveats: Segments of the TCR beta V type were, in most cases, productive about 90% or about 30% of the time in an earlier analysis. Associated with cytomegalovirus, according to the listing, were fewer than 200 TCR beta chains. CMV serostatus alone was available as immune exposure information. Across all donors, roughly uniform sequencing depth was an assumption of the presence/absence analyses.

PCR involved 60 Vbeta and 13 Jbeta primers. The method was immunoSEQ multiplex PCR; TCRdb's version includes in-frame clones alone and lacks a portion of them. Of 140,000 to 150,000 clones in the sample, approximately 78% were seen once. This chain uses TRBV5-1 with TRBJ2-1; TRBD1 aligns across 8 bases. This receptor was identified in a middle-aged woman in good health and CMV-seropositive. Source material: PBMCs. For the CDR3, the DNA is TGCGCCAGCAGCTTGGGACAGGGGTTTTTCAATGAGCAGTTCTTC. As protein: CASSLGQGFFNEQFF.